This T cell receptor beta chain was sequenced for a study of beta chain features in type 1 diabetes. Study-level findings and limits: PCR, the amplification step, might favor shorter templates, equally in patients and controls. A definitive answer on HLA type influencing TCRB rearrangement was not reached here.

This clone showed up just a few times. What it recognizes is unknown. This CDR3 is 12 amino acids long. Per the germline V gene, CDR1 is SGHVS and CDR2 is FNYEAQ. Trimming cost V 3 bases and J 6 bases, with 7 bases left between them. Every bit of the isolated RNA underwent reverse transcription, so sequencing read expressed TCRB transcripts. The table came from immunoSEQ multiplex PCR; TCRdb's copy has only in-frame clones and leaves some out. The sample shows a few hundred thousand clones, more than 11% of them seen only once. The receptor was derived from a man younger than 40 in good health. The material sequenced was naive CD4+ T cells from blood. This chain uses TRBV7-6 with TRBJ2-3; D uncertain. The CDR3 is CASSFQLDTQYF. The CDR3, as DNA: TGTGCCAGCAGCTTCCAACTGGATACGCAGTATTTT.